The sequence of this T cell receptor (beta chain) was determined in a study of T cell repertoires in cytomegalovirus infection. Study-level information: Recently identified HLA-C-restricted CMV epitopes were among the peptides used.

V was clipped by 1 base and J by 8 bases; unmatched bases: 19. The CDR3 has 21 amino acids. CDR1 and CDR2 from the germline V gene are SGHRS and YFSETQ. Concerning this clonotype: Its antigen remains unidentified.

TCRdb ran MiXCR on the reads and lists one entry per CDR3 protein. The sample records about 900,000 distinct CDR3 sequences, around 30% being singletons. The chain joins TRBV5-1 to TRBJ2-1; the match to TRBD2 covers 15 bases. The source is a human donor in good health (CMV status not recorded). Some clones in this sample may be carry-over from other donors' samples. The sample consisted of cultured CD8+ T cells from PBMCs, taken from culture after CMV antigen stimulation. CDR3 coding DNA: TGCGCCAGCAGCTTGAGGCCGAGGGGACGGACTAGCGGGGGGGCCGGGGATGAGCAGTTCTTC. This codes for CASSLRPRGRTSGGAGDEQFF.